These 20 T cell receptor beta chains originate from one sample sequenced in a study of kidney transplant recipient with SARS-CoV-2 infection. Via MiXCR, TCRdb re-called the reads, giving one row per CDR3 protein. This table holds 200,000 to 300,000 distinct CDR3 sequences, 29% found once. The starting material was a blood sample, obtained at baseline and between days 110 and 120 from a kidney transplant recipient. The receptors stem from a male patient aged 25-45 years who had COVID-19 and was a kidney transplant recipient. A share of the T cells may be of graft donor origin.

Worth noting for this clonotype: The junction shows a germline mismatch at one end, possibly a read error. V gene TRBV27 combines with J gene TRBJ2-3, with 8 bases aligning to TRBD2. CDR3 length: 15 amino acids. CDR1 and CDR2 from the germline V gene are MNHEY and SMNVEV (reference sequence). The CDR3 reads CAGSFREGIVDTQYF. CDR3 in DNA: TGTGCCGGCAGTTTTCGGGAGGGGATAGTAGATACGCAGTATTTT.

V usage is TRBV20-1 and J usage is TRBJ2-1, with D possibly being TRBD1 or TRBD2 (6 bases each). Germline CDR1 DFQATT, CDR2 SNEGSKA (reference sequence). The CDR3 loop spans 12 amino acids. V shed 3 bases and J shed 8 bases, with 11 bases lying between them. DNA for the CDR3: TGCAGTGCTAGCCTCGGGGGCGATGAGCAGTTCTTC. Encoded protein: CSASLGGDEQFF.

This clonotype appeared many times. The chain employs TRBV7-9 and TRBJ1-2; unclear D gene. Trimming shortened V by 5 bases and J by 4 bases, and 23 bases separated the two germline ends. Germline lookup yields CDR1 SEHNR and CDR2 FQNEAQ (reference sequence). The CDR3 is made up of 17 amino acids. CDR3 in amino acids: CASSRRIYHGKTYGYTF. The CDR3 bases are TGTGCCAGCAGCAGGCGCATATACCATGGAAAGACCTATGGCTACACCTTC.

In this sample, this clonotype turned up a few times. A much larger clone sits a single nucleotide away, making a read error possible. The rearrangement joins TRBV7-9 to TRBJ1-1; 7 nucleotides align to TRBD1. The CDR3 is 18 residues long. The trim removed 4 bases at V and 3 bases at J, leaving 17 bases unmatched. CDR1 SEHNR and CDR2 FQNEAQ come from the germline V gene (reference sequence). The DNA for the CDR3 is TGTGCCAGCAGCTCACCCGGGGCAGGGGGAGGGTTTTACACTGAAGCTTTCTTT. It translates to CASSSPGAGGGFYTEAFF.

The V and J genes are TRBV5-6 and TRBJ2-7; D perhaps matches TRBD2 (5 bases). Germline V gives CDR1 SGHDT, CDR2 YYEEEE. The CDR3 is 13 residues long. The ends were cut back, 1 base at V and 7 bases at J, with 12 bases in the middle. The DNA of the CDR3 is TGTGCCAGCAGCTTGCCGCCTAGAGGGGAGCAGTACTTC. It specifies CASSLPPRGEQYF. Full variable domain (remainder filled in from reference TRBV5-6 and TRBJ2-7): DAGVTQSPTHLIKTRGQQVTLRCSPKSGHDTVSWYQQALGQGPQFIFQYYEEEERQRGNFPDRFSGHQFPNYSSELNVNALLLGDSALYLCASSLPPRGEQYFGPGTRLTVT.

With regard to this clonotype: This may come from a read error, since a much larger clone is one base off. No DNA is shown, since the ends of the CDR3 on it are uncertain; the CDR3 is the one TCRdb lists. V is TRBV7-5 and J is TRBJ1-2. TRBV7-5 is marked as a pseudogene. 19 amino acids form the CDR3, both terminal residues included. The CDR3 loop is CISVSEGRHEVGKTYGYTF.

This clonotype came up many times. The CDR3 loop is CASSQESFVAAGNTIYF. The CDR3, as DNA: TGCGCCAGCAGCCAAGAATCCTTCGTGGCTGCTGGAAACACCATATATTTT. The chain joins TRBV4-1 to TRBJ1-3; no clear D. The V gene's germline CDR1 is MGHRA and CDR2 YSYEKL. The CDR3 is 17 amino acids. Deletions cut 0 bases from V and 2 bases from J, with 14 bases between.

This clonotype was counted ten times or more. The chain is built from TRBV19 and TRBJ1-4, with 8 bases aligning to TRBD1. CDR1 is LNHDA and CDR2 is SQIVND in the germline V gene (reference sequence). The CDR3 consists of 15 residues. The ends lost 10 bases at V and 5 bases at J; junction bases unmatched: 12. The CDR3 region has the DNA TGTGCCACTAAAGGGTCCGGGACAGGCAATGAAAAACTGTTTTTT. This codes for CATKGSGTGNEKLFF. The whole variable domain, remainder taken from reference TRBV19 and TRBJ1-4, is DGGITQSPKYLFRKEGQNVTLSCEQNLNHDAMYWYRQDPGQGLRLIYYSQIVNDFQKGDIAEGYSVSREKKESFPLTVTSAQKNPTAFYLCATKGSGTGNEKLFFGSGTQLSVL.

This clonotype occurred many times. J is TRBJ2-1 and V is TRBV5-1; 10 nucleotides agree with TRBD1. The CDR3 extends over 19 amino acids. V shed 0 bases and J 0 bases; nucleotides not matched to a gene: 9. CDR1 SGHRS and CDR2 YFSETQ come from the germline V gene. The CDR3 DNA sequence: TGCGCCAGCAGCTTGGGGGAGACAGGGGGCACGACCTCCTACAATGAGCAGTTCTTC. Translation gives CASSLGETGGTTSYNEQFF.

This chain uses TRBV5-4 with TRBJ1-2; D remains ambiguous. V lost 6 bases and J 4 bases, leaving 22 bases between the germline ends. Germline loops: CDR1 SGHNT, CDR2 YYREEE (reference sequence). The CDR3 covers 16 residues. The CDR3 DNA is TGTGCCAGCACATTCGCCGTACCAGGAAAGACCTATGGCTACACCTTC. The encoded protein is CASTFAVPGKTYGYTF.

The V gene is TRBV11-2, the J gene TRBJ2-1; TRBD2 matches 7 bases. V gave up 0 bases and J gave up 5 bases; unmatched junction bases: 4. The CDR3 contains 15 residues. Germline V lookup: CDR1 SGHAT, CDR2 FQNNGV. DNA for the CDR3: TGTGCCAGCAGCTTAGACAGCGGGGTAAACAATGAGCAGTTCTTC. It encodes CASSLDSGVNNEQFF.

Ten or more counts support this clonotype. The rearrangement joins TRBV19 to TRBJ1-2; D is unresolved. V was shortened by 5 bases and J by 4 bases, with 23 bases between the two germline ends. The germline V gene has CDR1 LNHDA and CDR2 SQIVND (reference sequence). The CDR3 consists of 17 residues. CDR3 bases: TGTGCCAGTAGTCGTCCCGCGACAAATCGAAAGACCTATGGCTACACCTTC. Translated: CASSRPATNRKTYGYTF.

This clonotype was found a few times. V is TRBV20-1 and J is TRBJ1-2; D unresolved. Between the trimmed V and J ends, which lost 4 bases and 4 bases, there was a span of 22 bases. The germline gives CDR1 DFQATT, CDR2 SNEGSKA (reference sequence). The CDR3 totals 16 residues. CDR3 in amino acids: CSATVWLFRKTYGYTF. In DNA, the CDR3 is TGCAGTGCTACAGTCTGGCTGTTTCGAAAGACCTATGGCTACACCTTC.

The chain recombines TRBV5-5 with TRBJ1-2; D ambiguous. The CDR3 runs to 16 residues. The V end was cut by 7 bases, the J end by 4 bases, with 23 bases between. Germline V gives CDR1 SGHKS, CDR2 YYEKEE (reference sequence). The chain's CDR3 is CASDQLVSRKTYGYTF. DNA of the CDR3: TGTGCCAGCGACCAGCTTGTCTCGCGAAAGACCTATGGCTACACCTTC.

This clonotype occurred many times. This chain links TRBV18 with TRBJ1-5; 7 positions agree with TRBD1. From germline, CDR1 is KGHSH and CDR2 LQKENI. The CDR3 totals 14 residues. The V and J ends lost 3 bases and 2 bases, in that order; junction bases with no gene match: 1. The DNA for the CDR3 is TGTGCCAGCTCACCCACAGGGGGCAATCAGCCCCAGCATTTT. Translation: CASSPTGGNQPQHF.

This clonotype was counted a few times. One junction end does not reproduce the germline sequence, and a read error may be involved. This sequence joins TRBV7-3 and TRBJ1-2, with 9 positions matching TRBD1. CDR1 is SGHTA, CDR2 FQGTGA, per germline. CDR3 length equals 14 residues. CDR3 in amino acids: CANSPGQGNYGYTF. CDR3 DNA sequence: TGTGCCAACAGCCCGGGACAGGGTAACTATGGCTACACCTTC. Looking up the rest from reference TRBV7-3 and TRBJ1-2 gives the full variable domain: GAGVSQTPSNKVTEKGKYVELRCDPISGHTALYWYRQSLGQGPEFLIYFQGTGAADDSGLPNDRFFAVRPEGSVSTLKIQRTERGDSAVYLCANSPGQGNYGYTFGSGTRLTVV.

Comments on this clonotype: It may be a read error: a sequence one base away is much more abundant. V gene TRBV6-2 or TRBV6-3 combines with J gene TRBJ1-2, with D tentatively TRBD1 (6 bases). This CDR3 has 13 residues. Germline CDR1 is MNHEY and CDR2 is SVGEGT. V was shortened by 7 bases and J by 4 bases, with 13 bases between the two germline ends. The CDR3, as DNA: TGTGCCAGCAATTCCTGGGACACCTATGGCTACACCTTC. Its translation is CASNSWDTYGYTF.

As regards this clonotype: A much larger clone sits a single nucleotide away, making a read error possible. As the CDR3 is not closed by the conserved phenylalanine or tryptophan, this likely results from a read error. The rearrangement joins TRBV5-4 to TRBJ1-2; the D is unclear. V was cut by 7 bases and J by 4 bases, with 23 bases left in between. In germline, CDR1 is SGHNT, CDR2 YYREEE (reference sequence). The CDR3 runs to 16 residues. The CDR3 loop reads CASAHGVPGKTYGYTL. CDR3 nucleotides: TGTGCCAGCGCTCACGGCGTACCAGGAAAGACCTATGGCTACACCCTC.

Notes on this clonotype: The junction departs from the called germline gene at one end, perhaps through a read error. The chain combines TRBV9 with TRBJ2-7; possibly TRBD1 for D (5 bases). Germline V gene data show CDR1 as SGDLS and CDR2 as YYNGEE. CDR3 size: 15 residues. In nucleotides, the CDR3 is TGTGTCAGCAGTCGAACCGATAGGGGCTCCTACGAGCAGTACTTC. Encoded protein: CVSSRTDRGSYEQYF.

The sample holds many counts of this clonotype. V is TRBV7-8 and J is TRBJ2-2; 12 nucleotides align to TRBD2. V shed 5 bases and J 6 bases; nucleotides not matched to a gene: 10. The CDR3 runs to 17 residues. CDR1 and CDR2 (germline): SGHVS, FQNEAQ. In DNA, the CDR3 is TGTGCCAGCAGCCCAATCGGACTAGCGGGAATCGCCGGGGAGCTGTTTTTT. It codes for CASSPIGLAGIAGELFF.